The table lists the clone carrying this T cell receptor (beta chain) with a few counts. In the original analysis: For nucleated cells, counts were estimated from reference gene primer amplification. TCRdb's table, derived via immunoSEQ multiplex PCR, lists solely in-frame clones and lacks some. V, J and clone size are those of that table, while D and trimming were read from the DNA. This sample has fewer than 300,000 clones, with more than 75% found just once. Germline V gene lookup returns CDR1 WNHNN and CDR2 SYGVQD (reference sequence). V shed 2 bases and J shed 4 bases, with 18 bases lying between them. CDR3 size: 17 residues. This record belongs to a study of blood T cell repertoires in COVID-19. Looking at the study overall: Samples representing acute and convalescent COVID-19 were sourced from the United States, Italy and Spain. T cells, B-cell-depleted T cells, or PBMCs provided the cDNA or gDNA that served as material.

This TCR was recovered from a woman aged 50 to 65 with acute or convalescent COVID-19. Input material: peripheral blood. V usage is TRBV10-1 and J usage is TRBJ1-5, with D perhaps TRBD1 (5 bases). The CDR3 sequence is CASSEGHTGVCNQPQHF. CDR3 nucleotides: TGCGCCAGCAGTGAGGGCCACACGGGGGTATGTAATCAGCCCCAGCATTTT.